This entry concerns a single TCR beta chain. This sample is drawn from a study of shared clonotypes between healthy human individuals. This CDR3 comprises 13 residues. CDR1 MNHNS and CDR2 SASEGT come from the germline V gene. V was trimmed by 6 bases and J by 0 bases, leaving 8 bases between them. Each PCR replicate from the sorted subsets contained 200 to 250 ng DNA, which is around 30,000 T cell genomes. Repertoires were generated with immunoSEQ multiplex PCR, while TCRdb's copy carries only in-frame clones and drops some. Among 2.5 million or so clones listed, around 94% were seen once. The sequence came from a man between 18 and 29 years old in good health. Specimen: naive CD4+ T cells sorted from blood. Subset defined: CD45RA+ positively selected. The chain uses TRBV6-1 and TRBJ2-5, with D possibly being TRBD2 (5 bases). The CDR3, as DNA: TGTGCCAGCAGCCGGGATTACCAAGAGACCCAGTACTTC. As protein: CASSRDYQETQYF.